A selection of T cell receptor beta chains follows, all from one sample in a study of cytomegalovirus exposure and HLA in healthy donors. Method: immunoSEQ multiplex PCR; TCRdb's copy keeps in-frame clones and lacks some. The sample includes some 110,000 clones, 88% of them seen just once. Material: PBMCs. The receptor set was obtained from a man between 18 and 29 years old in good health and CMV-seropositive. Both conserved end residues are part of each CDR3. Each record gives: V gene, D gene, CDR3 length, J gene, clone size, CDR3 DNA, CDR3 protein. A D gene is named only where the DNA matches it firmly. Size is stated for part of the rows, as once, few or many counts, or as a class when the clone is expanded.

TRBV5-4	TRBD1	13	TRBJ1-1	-	TGTGCCAGCAGCTTGAATGGACAGGGGGGAGCTTTCTTT	CASSLNGQGGAFF
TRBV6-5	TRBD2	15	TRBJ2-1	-	TGTGCCACCGGACTAGCGGGGAGCTCCTACAATGAGCAGTTCTTC	CATGLAGSSYNEQFF
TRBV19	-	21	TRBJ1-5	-	TGTGCCAGTAGTATCCGGTCGGTGGCCCGATACAGGGCGGAGGGCAATCAGCCCCAGCATTTT	CASSIRSVARYRAEGNQPQHF
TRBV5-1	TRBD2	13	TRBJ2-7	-	TGCGCCAGCAGCACGGCGGGGGGTAGAGAGCAGTACTTC	CASSTAGGREQYF
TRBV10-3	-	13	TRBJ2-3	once	TGTGCCATCAGTGAGTCGGAGACAGATACGCAGTATTTT	CAISESETDTQYF
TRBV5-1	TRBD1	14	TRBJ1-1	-	TGCGCCAGCAGCTCGGACAGGGGGGACACTGAAGCTTTCTTT	CASSSDRGDTEAFF
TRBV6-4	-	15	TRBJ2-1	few	TGTGCCAGCAGTGACGGCGGCAGGGACTACAATGAGCAGTTCTTC	CASSDGGRDYNEQFF
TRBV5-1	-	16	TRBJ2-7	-	TGCGCCAGCAGCTTGGCCGTAGGTGGGATTGCGGGCGAGCAGTACTTC	CASSLAVGGIAGEQYF
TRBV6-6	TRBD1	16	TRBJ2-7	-	TGTGCCAGCAGTTTGTTGTCGGGACAGGACTCCTACGAGCAGTACTTC	CASSLLSGQDSYEQYF
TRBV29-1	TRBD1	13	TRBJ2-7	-	TGCAGCGTTTTGACAGGGGACTCCTACGAGCAGTACTTC	CSVLTGDSYEQYF
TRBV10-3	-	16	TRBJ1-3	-	TGTGCCATCAGTGAGTCAGACCCGGGTGCTGGAAACACCATATATTTT	CAISESDPGAGNTIYF
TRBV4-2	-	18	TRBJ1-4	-	TGTGCCAGCAGCCAAGATAGAATGTGGGAGACCTCTGAGGAAAAACTGTTTTTT	CASSQDRMWETSEEKLFF
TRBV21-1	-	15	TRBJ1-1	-	TGTGCCAGCAGCAAAGACGGCTGGAGGCACACTGAAGCTTTCTTT	CASSKDGWRHTEAFF
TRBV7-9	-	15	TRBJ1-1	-	TGTGCCAGCAGCTTAGTTCTGATTTGGAGGACTGAAGCTTTCTTT	CASSLVLIWRTEAFF
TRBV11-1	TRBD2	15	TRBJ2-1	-	TGTGCCAGCAGCTCCGGACTAGCGGGGGGCCATGAGCAGTTCTTC	CASSSGLAGGHEQFF
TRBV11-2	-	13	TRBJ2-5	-	TGTGCCAGCAGGACTAGTTTCCTGGAGACCCAGTACTTC	CASRTSFLETQYF
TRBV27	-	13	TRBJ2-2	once	TGTGCCAGCAATGACATGCTGTCCGGGGAGCTGTTTTTT	CASNDMLSGELFF
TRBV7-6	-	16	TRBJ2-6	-	TGTGCCAGCAGCTTTAAGGGGGTTGATGGGGCCAACGTCCTGACTTTC	CASSFKGVDGANVLTF
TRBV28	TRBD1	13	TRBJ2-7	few	TGTGCCAGTACAACGGGACAGGCCTACGAGCAGTACTTC	CASTTGQAYEQYF
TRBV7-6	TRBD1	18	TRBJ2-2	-	TGTGCCAGCAGCTCCTATAGGACAGGGAAAGGGAAAACCGGGGAGCTGTTTTTT	CASSSYRTGKGKTGELFF
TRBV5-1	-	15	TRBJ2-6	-	TGCGCCAGCAGCTTTCCCCAGGGAGGGGCCAACGTCCTGACTTTC	CASSFPQGGANVLTF
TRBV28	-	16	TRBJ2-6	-	TGTGCCAGCAACCTAGGGGGTATCTCTGGGGCCAACGTCCTGACTTTC	CASNLGGISGANVLTF